One and the same sample provided the 16 T cell receptor beta chains below, sequenced in a study of T-cell memory formation after mild COVID-19. TCRdb reanalysed the 5' RACE reads using MiXCR and keeps one entry per CDR3 protein. The sample records around 110,000 distinct CDR3 sequences, approximately 15% being singletons. The sample consisted of PBMCs or a T cell subset sorted from them (not recorded which). The origin of the receptors is an adult woman who had mild COVID-19 (a few samples of this study predate the infection). Cell type and time point are not known.

The sample holds a few counts of this clonotype. The rearrangement links TRBV9 to TRBJ1-1; D is uncertain. This CDR3 is 17 amino acids long. Trimming took off 0 bases at V and 1 base at J, with 16 bases between the two ends. Germline CDR1 and CDR2: SGDLS and YYNGEE. The CDR3 region has the DNA TGTGCCAGCAGCGTAGAAGGGAGGGTAACAGCGAACACTGAAGCTTTCTTT. This codes for CASSVEGRVTANTEAFF.

This clonotype has more than one count but fewer than ten. The chain joins TRBV12-3 or TRBV12-4 to TRBJ2-6; no clear D. This CDR3 has 14 residues. The ends were cut back, 4 bases at V and 0 bases at J, with 4 bases in the middle. CDR3 amino acids: CASSSGSGANVLTF. Written as DNA, the CDR3 is TGTGCCAGCAGTTCAGGCTCTGGGGCCAACGTCCTGACTTTC.

V gene TRBV5-1 combines with J gene TRBJ1-2; TRBD1 matches 7 bases. From germline, CDR1 is SGHRS and CDR2 YFSETQ. V was pared by 0 bases and J by 0 bases, with 5 bases of the junction left unmatched. This CDR3 is built from 16 residues. The CDR3 nucleotides read TGCGCCAGCAGCTTGGCAGGGACAGATGCTAACTATGGCTACACCTTC. Translation: CASSLAGTDANYGYTF.

The J gene is TRBJ2-7, the V gene TRBV5-1; no clear D. Trimming stripped 5 bases from V and 3 bases from J, with 18 bases between. The CDR3 consists of 15 residues. Germline loops: CDR1 SGHRS, CDR2 YFSETQ. The CDR3 bases are TGCGCCAGCAGAAGCGAACAGAGCTCCTACTACGAGCAGTACTTC. This codes for CASRSEQSSYYEQYF.

This clonotype was seen only a few times. This rearrangement joins TRBV29-1 to TRBJ2-7, with 7 bases aligning to TRBD1. Looked up from germline, CDR1 is SQVTM and CDR2 is ANQGSEA. V was clipped by 7 bases and J by 5 bases; unmatched bases: 5. This CDR3 has 11 amino acids. The CDR3 is CSALQGNEQYF. Written as DNA, the CDR3 is TGCAGCGCGCTACAGGGGAACGAGCAGTACTTC.

The CDR3, as DNA: TGTGCCAGCAGCGTAAGAGGAGCGGGGTACAATGAGCAGTTCTTC. Its translation: CASSVRGAGYNEQFF. The gene calls are TRBV9 and TRBJ2-1, with 7 bases fitting TRBD2. The ends lost 1 base at V and 4 bases at J; junction bases unmatched: 5. In germline, CDR1 is SGDLS, CDR2 YYNGEE. CDR3 size: 15 residues.

By share, this clonotype ranks as medium-sized. The V gene is TRBV12-3 or TRBV12-4, the J gene TRBJ1-2; D gene ambiguous. The length of the CDR3 is 13 residues. Trimming pared 3 bases from V and 7 bases from J, leaving 12 bases between. DNA of the CDR3: TGTGCCAGCAGTTTCGCATCTGCGGGTGGCTACACCTTC. Translated: CASSFASAGGYTF.

The V and J genes are TRBV7-3 and TRBJ1-1; the D gene is possibly TRBD1 (6 bases). CDR3 length: 15 residues. Trimming removed 1 base from V and 2 bases from J, with 11 bases in between. Germline assignment: CDR1 SGHTA and CDR2 FQGTGA. The CDR3 loop reads CASSLSPGENTEAFF. The CDR3 nucleotides are TGTGCCAGCAGCTTAAGTCCAGGGGAAAACACTGAAGCTTTCTTT.

The genes are TRBV7-6 and TRBJ2-1; TRBD2 matches 9 bases. This CDR3 contains 16 residues. Trimming cost V 1 base and J 7 bases; bases outside gene matches: 8. Germline CDR1 and CDR2: SGHVS and FNYEAQ. The CDR3 bases are TGTGCCAGCAGCTTAGTGGGTAGCGGGAGCGAGAATGAGCAGTTCTTC. Residues: CASSLVGSGSENEQFF. Using reference TRBV7-6 and TRBJ2-1 for the parts outside the CDR3, the full variable domain is GAGVSQSPRYKVTKRGQDVALRCDPISGHVSLYWYRQALGQGPEFLTYFNYEAQQDKSGLPNDRFSAERPEGSISTLTIQRTEQRDSAMYRCASSLVGSGSENEQFFGPGTRLTVL.

The chain uses TRBV7-2 and TRBJ2-7; 8 bases align to TRBD2. The CDR3 has 15 residues. Per germline, CDR1 SGHTA and CDR2 FQGNSA. V lost 5 bases and J lost 7; bases outside the gene matches: 13. CDR3 sequence: CASSPFAGGPGEQYF. Here the CDR3 DNA reads TGTGCCAGCAGCCCATTTGCGGGAGGCCCGGGGGAGCAGTACTTC. Together with reference TRBV7-2 and TRBJ2-7, the CDR3 gives the full variable domain: GAGVSQSPSNKVTEKGKDVELRCDPISGHTALYWYRQSLGQGLEFLIYFQGNSAPDKSGLPSDRFSAERTGGSVSTLTIQRTQQEDSAVYLCASSPFAGGPGEQYFGPGTRLTVT.

V gene TRBV6-5 combines with J gene TRBJ2-1; TRBD1 matches 9 bases. CDR3 length: 17 residues. The V and J ends lost 6 bases and 9 bases, in that order; junction bases with no gene match: 18. Germline loops: CDR1 MNHEY, CDR2 SVGAGI. The CDR3, as DNA: TGTGCCAGCAGCACTAACAGTCCCGGGACAGGGAATTTTGAGCAGTTCTTC. It specifies CASSTNSPGTGNFEQFF.

This clonotype was seen more than once but under ten times. As DNA, the CDR3 is TGCGCCAGCAGCCAAGATGAGGAGCAGGGTGGGGCCAACGTCCTGACTTTC. Translated: CASSQDEEQGGANVLTF. V usage is TRBV4-3 and J usage is TRBJ2-6; D is perhaps TRBD1 (5 bases). Germline assignment: CDR1 LGHNA and CDR2 YSLEER. There are 17 residues in the CDR3. Trimming removed 0 bases at V and 3 bases at J, with 12 bases between.

The chain is built from TRBV30 and TRBJ1-6; unclear D gene. Germline-derived CDR1 and CDR2 are GTSNPN and SVGIG (reference sequence). This CDR3 is 15 amino acids long. The V gene lost 0 bases and the J gene lost 3 bases, with 9 bases spanning the gap. The CDR3 region has the DNA TGTGCCTGGAGTGTGAGGTCGGACTATAATTCACCCCTCCACTTT. Its protein product is CAWSVRSDYNSPLHF.

This clonotype was counted a few times. The rearrangement joins TRBV24-1 to TRBJ2-1; TRBD1 agrees at 8 bases. From germline, CDR1 is KGHDR and CDR2 SFDVKD. The CDR3 covers 15 residues. The ends lost 2 bases at V and 7 bases at J; junction bases unmatched: 6. CDR3 in amino acids: CATSDSGGYWNEQFF. The CDR3 DNA reads as TGTGCCACCAGTGATTCAGGGGGCTATTGGAATGAGCAGTTCTTC.

The rearrangement links TRBV15 to TRBJ2-5, with TRBD2 identical over 8 bases. The CDR3 is made up of 16 amino acids. The germline gives CDR1 LNHNV, CDR2 YYDKDF (reference sequence). V lost 0 bases to trimming and J lost 0 bases; unmatched junction nucleotides: 3. The CDR3 DNA reads TGTGCCACCAGCAGAGATTCGGGGGGGTACCAAGAGACCCAGTACTTC. Amino acid sequence: CATSRDSGGYQETQYF. Filled out from reference TRBV15 and TRBJ2-5, the complete variable domain reads DAMVIQNPRYQVTQFGKPVTLSCSQTLNHNVMYWYQQKSSQAPKLLFHYYDKDFNNEADTPDNFQSRRPNTSFCFLDIRSPGLGDTAMYLCATSRDSGGYQETQYFGPGTRLLVL.

The chain combines TRBV11-2 with TRBJ2-5; D ambiguous. The CDR3 is 13 amino acids. With 5 bases removed from V and 0 bases from J, the gap between germline ends came to 7 bases. The germline V gene has CDR1 SGHAT and CDR2 FQNNGV. CDR3 sequence (DNA): TGTGCCAGCAGCCCTGAGTACCAAGAGACCCAGTACTTC. Encoded protein: CASSPEYQETQYF.